The TCR beta chain described here comes from a study of blood T cell repertoires in COVID-19. Produced via immunoSEQ multiplex PCR; TCRdb's table is partial and in-frame only. The sample has approximately 120,000 clones; about 88% are singletons. The CDR3 is 18 amino acids. The V gene end was trimmed by 2 bases and the J gene end by 1 base; junction bases not matched to a gene: 8. CDR1 and CDR2 from the germline V gene are SGHVS and FNYEAQ. Sequencing was carried out using peripheral blood. The V call is TRBV7-6, the J call TRBJ2-6; 7 bases map to TRBD1. The source is a woman of 80 years or more with acute or convalescent COVID-19. The chain's CDR3 is CASSLRVSGGSGANVLTF. CDR3 DNA: TGTGCCAGCAGCTTAAGGGTTTCAGGGGGTTCTGGGGCCAACGTCCTGACTTTC.